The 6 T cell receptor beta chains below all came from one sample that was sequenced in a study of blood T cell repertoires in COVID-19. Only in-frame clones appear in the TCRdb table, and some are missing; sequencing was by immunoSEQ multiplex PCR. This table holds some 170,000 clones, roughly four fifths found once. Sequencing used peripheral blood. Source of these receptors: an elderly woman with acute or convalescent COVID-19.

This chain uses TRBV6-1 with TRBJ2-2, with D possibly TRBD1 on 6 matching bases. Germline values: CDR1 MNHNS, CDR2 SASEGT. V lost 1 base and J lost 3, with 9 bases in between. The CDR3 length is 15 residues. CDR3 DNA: TGTGCCAGCAGTGAAGAGGGGGTCGACACCGGGGAGCTGTTTTTT. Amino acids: CASSEEGVDTGELFF.

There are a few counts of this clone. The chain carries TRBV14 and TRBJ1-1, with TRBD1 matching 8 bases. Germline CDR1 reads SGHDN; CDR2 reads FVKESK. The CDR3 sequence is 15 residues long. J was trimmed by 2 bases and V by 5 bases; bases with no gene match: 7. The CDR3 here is CASSRRTGSNTEAFF. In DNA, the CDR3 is TGTGCCAGCAGCAGACGGACAGGGAGCAACACTGAAGCTTTCTTT.

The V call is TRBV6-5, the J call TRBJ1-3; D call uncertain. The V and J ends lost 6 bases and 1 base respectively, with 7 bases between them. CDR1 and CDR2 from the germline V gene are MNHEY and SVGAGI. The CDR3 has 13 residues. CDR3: CASRLESGNTIYF. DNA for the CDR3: TGTGCCAGCAGATTAGAATCTGGAAACACCATATATTTT.

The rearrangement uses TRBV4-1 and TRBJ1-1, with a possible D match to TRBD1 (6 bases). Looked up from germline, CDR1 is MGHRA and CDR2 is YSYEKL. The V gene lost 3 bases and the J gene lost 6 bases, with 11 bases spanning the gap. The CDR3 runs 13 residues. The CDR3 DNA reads TGCGCCAGCAGCCACACACAGGGTCCTGAAGCTTTCTTT. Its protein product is CASSHTQGPEAFF.

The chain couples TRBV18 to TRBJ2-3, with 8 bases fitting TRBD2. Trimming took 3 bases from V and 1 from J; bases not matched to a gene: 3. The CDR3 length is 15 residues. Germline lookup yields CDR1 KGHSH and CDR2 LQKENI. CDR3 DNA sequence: TGTGCCAGCTCACCTGCGACTAGCGGCACAGATACGCAGTATTTT. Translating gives CASSPATSGTDTQYF.

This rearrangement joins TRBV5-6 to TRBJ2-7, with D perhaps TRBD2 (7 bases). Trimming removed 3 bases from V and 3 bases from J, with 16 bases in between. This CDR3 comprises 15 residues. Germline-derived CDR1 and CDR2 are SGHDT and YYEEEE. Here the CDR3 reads CASSWGRASGYEQYF. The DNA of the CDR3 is TGTGCCAGCAGCTGGGGGCGGGCTAGCGGCTACGAGCAGTACTTC.